The present TCR beta chain was sequenced within a study of blood T cell repertoires in COVID-19. Overall study: Acute and convalescent COVID-19 specimens originated in the United States, Italy and Spain.

The germline V gene encodes CDR1 SGHRS and CDR2 YFSETQ. The CDR3 extends over 14 amino acids. V dropped 0 bases and J dropped 3 bases, with 7 bases sitting between them. Sequencing used immunoSEQ multiplex PCR; TCRdb keeps in-frame clones, though not all of them. Of more than 70,000 clones detected, roughly 87% appear once; the ten largest clones hold over 7%. The chain recombines TRBV5-1 with TRBJ1-5; D call uncertain. Sequenced material: peripheral blood. The TCR sequence derives from a man between 45 and 60 years old with acute or convalescent COVID-19. CDR3 sequence (DNA): TGCGCCAGCAGCTTGGATGGAGACAATCAGCCCCAGCATTTT. It yields the protein CASSLDGDNQPQHF.